This passage covers 6 T cell receptor beta chains from one sample sequenced in a study of identical twins. TCRdb passed the 5' RACE reads through MiXCR, listing each CDR3 protein once. This table holds about 530,000 distinct CDR3 sequences, around 20% found once. The same sample was also used in a study of yellow fever vaccine responses in identical twins.

Sequences were obtained from CD4+ T cells sorted from blood. These receptors were collected from a woman aged 18-29 years in good health.

The gene calls are TRBV9 and TRBJ2-5; no clear D. The germline V gene encodes CDR1 SGDLS and CDR2 YYNGEE. This CDR3 contains 17 residues. V was pared by 3 bases and J by 2 bases, with 20 bases between. The CDR3, as DNA: TGTGCCAGCAGCGGACGATCGCGCGACGTCGGGCAAGAGACCCAGTACTTC. Protein: CASSGRSRDVGQETQYF.

The chain is built from TRBV3-1 and TRBJ2-1, with D possibly being TRBD1 or TRBD2 (5 bases each). Trimming cost V 0 bases and J 10 bases, with 16 bases left between them. The CDR3 is 15 amino acids. Germline V gene data show CDR1 as LGHDT and CDR2 as YNNKEL (reference sequence). The CDR3 nucleotides are TGTGCCAGCAGCCAAGATGGGGGACCCCGATCCGAGCAGTTCTTC. It encodes CASSQDGGPRSEQFF.

The chain's CDR3 is CASSLTTSYPGGQYF. CDR3 DNA sequence: TGCGCCAGCAGCTTGACGACTAGCTACCCAGGAGGGCAGTACTTC. The genes are TRBV5-1 and TRBJ2-7; 7 bases are shared with TRBD2. The CDR3 has 15 residues. Germline loops: CDR1 SGHRS, CDR2 YFSETQ. Trimming removed 1 base from V and 9 bases from J; junction bases left unmatched: 13. Full variable domain (outside the CDR3, taken from reference TRBV5-1 and TRBJ2-7): KAGVTQTPRYLIKTRGQQVTLSCSPISGHRSVSWYQQTPGQGLQFLFEYFSETQRNKGNFPGRFSGRQFSNSRSEMNVSTLELGDSALYLCASSLTTSYPGGQYFGPGTRLTVT.

J is TRBJ2-2 and V is TRBV7-3; no clear D. V was trimmed by 2 bases and J by 4 bases, leaving 14 bases between them. The CDR3 is 16 residues long. The germline V gene has CDR1 SGHTA and CDR2 FQGTGA. The CDR3 here is CASSLSRVPGTGELFF. The CDR3 DNA reads TGTGCCAGCAGCTTATCTAGGGTACCGGGCACCGGGGAGCTGTTTTTT.

This clonotype came up a few times. This CDR3 is CASSQGTLSQETQYF. The CDR3 region has the DNA TGTGCCAGCAGCCAAGGGACTCTCTCCCAAGAGACCCAGTACTTC. The chain joins TRBV3-1 to TRBJ2-5, with D tentatively TRBD2 (5 bases). V lost 1 base and J lost 1, with 10 bases in between. Germline-derived CDR1 and CDR2 are LGHDT and YNNKEL (reference sequence). The CDR3 totals 15 residues.

V is TRBV27 and J is TRBJ2-7; 7 bases agree with TRBD2. The germline V gene has CDR1 MNHEY and CDR2 SMNVEV (reference sequence). The CDR3 runs 12 residues. Trimming at V came to 7 bases and at J to 6 bases, leaving 6 bases not matched to a gene. CDR3 DNA sequence: TGTGCCAGCAAAACTACGGGAGGCGAGCAGTACTTC. It translates to CASKTTGGEQYF.